This T cell receptor beta chain was captured by sequencing in a study of cytomegalovirus exposure and HLA in healthy donors (dated by TCRdb to the late 2010s). With regard to the full study: In an earlier analysis of some 610 of the donors, 250 to 300 Gb of sequence data and approximately 120 million unique TCR beta sequences from about 179 million T cells were reported. An early release that covered more than 550 HLA-typed donors contained about 300 gigabases of sequencing data and about 84 million unique TCR sequences. Among the roughly 410 genotyped donors, approximately 82% belonged to the genetic ancestry cluster associated with self-reported Caucasian donors. The study was designed to test whether signatures of past pathogen exposure could be identified by cataloging public T cell receptors. The study profiled the T cell repertoires of hundreds of subjects by immunosequencing and related them to cytomegalovirus serostatus. In addition to the first cohort of around 670 subjects, a separate validation cohort of 120 different subjects was used. High-throughput TCR immunosequencing, statistical association of individual TCRs with disease status, and machine learning were combined to predict cytomegalovirus infection status. In a later analysis, previously published TCR beta repertoires from some 640 donors were re-analyzed and high-resolution HLA genotyping was added so that TCR occurrence patterns could be studied. Rather than using new phenotypic data, the later analysis identified candidate immune exposures from TCR beta sequences and from how often those sequences occurred across donors. An earlier analysis of 587 of the donors used high-throughput TCR beta sequencing to judge whether each TCR beta V gene segment behaved as functional or pseudogenic. Donor age, sex, ethnicity and CMV serostatus were compiled alongside the repertoire data. A later genetic analysis took genome-wide SNP genotypes for 398 of the 666 donors and used that subset as a discovery cohort. Every discovery cohort repertoire had been produced on one sequencing platform. Both class I and class II loci were covered by HLA typing, at four-digit resolution. Typing coverage varied by locus: roughly 629-630 donors for A, B, C, DRB1 and DQB1; approximately 500 for DQA1; over 600 for DPA1; some 470 for DPB1. A few DR-DQ haplotypes were treated as single units for association and clustering because of strong linkage in the cohort. Across around 400 genotyped donors of the cohort, an average of about 240,000 unique TCR beta nucleotide sequences per donor were sequenced, and 15% to 20% of those sequences were non-productive. Results and caveats for the whole study, not just this receptor: At a false discovery rate of 0.05, a later analysis linked about 16,000 TCR beta sequences to specific HLA alleles. Most TCR sequences were seen in very few donors, while some public TCRs were found in many individuals. A further reported finding was that TCR beta sequences accurately predicted the HLA-A and HLA-B alleles for most subjects in the first cohort. A later analysis found that most CMV-associated TCR beta chains appeared HLA-restricted, with HLA associations seemingly driven largely by CMV exposure. Some IMGT-functional V segments, including TRBV6-2 and TRBV6-3, could not be distinguished by the 87-base-pair reads and were therefore excluded. For the cohort, immune exposure information was limited to CMV serostatus. In vitro tests confirmed that a few of the cytomegalovirus-associated TCR beta chains recognize cytomegalovirus antigens. This cohort had only TCR beta chains sequenced, and the lack of alpha or paired-chain data limited which features could be detected. A later analysis found that TCR association rates varied across HLA loci, with DRB1 alleles showing the most associated TCRs and HLA-C alleles the fewest. Linkage disequilibrium might explain the correlated functional status among segregating V segments, but an unknown experimental factor could not be excluded. V-gene and J-gene trimming of TCR beta chains was associated with a missense DCLRE1C variant in a later genetic analysis, and the association was replicated in an independent cohort. Strong co-occurrence of HLA alleles, especially DR and DQ, made assigning TCR associations to individual alleles difficult. In both the original and validation cohorts, the classifier was reported to diagnose cytomegalovirus status with high specificity and sensitivity. In a later analysis, several top co-occurrence clusters were reported to appear linked to parvovirus B19, influenza, CMV and Epstein-Barr virus. The sequencing pipeline was judged likely to have produced a cluster of highly shared sequence variants as a technical artifact. A later analysis found that HLA-associated TCR beta chains were more clonally expanded and had lower generation probabilities than equally common non-associated chains. The authors suggested that the approach could potentially be generalized to other disease states and immunological phenotypes. The earlier analysis of some 540 of the donors excluded roughly 16 rarely observed V segments, including chromosome 9 orphons, because counts were too low. In the study, about 150 TCR beta chains were listed as associated with cytomegalovirus. The presence/absence analyses assumed that sequencing depth was roughly uniform across donors, and that assumption may not be true. In an earlier analysis of 587 of the donors, most TCR beta V segments appeared in productive rearrangements about 87% or about 30% of the time, broadly matching IMGT annotations. In a later genetic analysis, fewer N-insertions in productive TCRs were reported among donors in an Asian-associated ancestry cluster than the roughly 640-donor mean. Because some donors lacked HLA typing at each locus, the association tests relied only on the typed subset.

The cohort was made up of roughly 670 healthy bone marrow donors. At the time of sampling, every cohort member was nominally healthy, though immune exposures that went unrecorded were likely present. The donor tested CMV seronegative, placing the donor among the 350 or so seronegative members of the cohort. Every donor gave a peripheral blood sample, and the peripheral blood mononuclear cells from that sample were used for TCR beta sequencing. Genomic DNA extraction from the blood cell samples was performed with the Qiagen DNeasy Blood Extraction Kit. The method behind the library was the immunoSEQ multiplex PCR assay. For the multiplex PCR, a mixture combining 60 forward primers for TCR Vbeta segments and 13 reverse primers for TCR Jbeta segments was used. Amplification of the CDR3 region of rearranged TCR beta genes was performed with a multiplex PCR assay on genomic DNA. Amplified TCR beta libraries were sequenced as 87-base-pair reads on the Illumina HiSeq System. The source study handled its data this way. Across the 700 or so repertoires, a later analysis counted 80 million or so unique TCR beta chains, approximately 12 million of which were shared by at least two donors. Raw reads were error-corrected and collapsed into unique sequences with a nearest-neighbor algorithm that merged closely related sequences to remove PCR and sequencing errors. CDR3 sequences were aligned to IMGT reference sequences to assign V, D and J gene segments. For a sequence to be retained, at least a six-nucleotide match to both a V gene segment and a J gene segment was required. Rearrangements were called productive when the CDR3 lacked stop codons and stayed in frame with V and J; all others were non-productive. Following IMGT convention, CDR3 was defined as the stretch from the second conserved V-encoded cysteine to the conserved J-encoded phenylalanine. In an earlier analysis of just under 600 of the donors, sequences lacking an unambiguous match to a single V gene segment were excluded. An earlier analysis of 500 to 700 of the donors classified V segments as functional when productive rearrangements were above 56.7% and as segregating when the standard deviation between donors was above 5%. A statistical classification framework was built to diagnose cytomegalovirus status from the catalog of TCR beta chain sequences. In a later analysis, V and J genes were assigned by comparing TCR nucleotide sequences against IMGT/GENE-DB human TR gene sequences. The TCRdist pipeline was used in a later analysis to assign CDR3 sequences and most-parsimonious VDJ recombination scenarios. A later analysis defined each TCR beta chain by its CDR3 amino acid sequence plus V-gene family, and excluded reads lacking a unique V-gene family. To address suspected cross-contamination and a sequencing artifact, a later analysis removed around 600 highly shared, low-generation-probability nucleotide sequences. In a later analysis, a clonal expansion index was calculated for each public chain from normalized within-repertoire ranks of inferred template counts. In a later analysis, generation probabilities were computed with a VDJ recombination model fitted to out-of-frame rearrangements, and the resulting probabilities were checked against IGoR. In a later analysis, hypergeometric tests were used to score TCR-TCR, TCR-HLA and TCR-CMV co-occurrence, with a repertoire-size bias correction applied to TCR pairs. To estimate false discovery rates, a later analysis permuted the HLA or CMV assignments 20 times. A later analysis grouped co-occurring TCRs with DBSCAN, adding TCRdist sequence similarity when clustering within HLA-allele-positive subsets. For co-occurrence clustering, repertoires with fewer than 30,000 or more than 120,000 public chains were excluded, along with roughly 5 repertoires with anomalous nucleotide sharing. Entries here come from immuneACCESS through TCRdb and include only in-frame sequences with V and J called. Some clones fail to appear in such tables; in the studies checked, an unresolved V gene covers under half of the shortfall, and the cause of the remainder is unknown. That table supplies the V and J calls and clone size; D and trimming were determined from the DNA. The sample table shows about 180,000 clones, and about 80% are seen once. The ten largest clones take up approximately 0.7% of the sample.

Comment on this clone: No antigen is known for it. Per-nucleotide qualities are absent, and no much larger clonotype sits a single base away.

Here V drops 3 bases and J drops 1 base, and the junction holds 2 bases not matched to any gene. From the cysteine through the phenylalanine, the CDR3 covers 14 amino acids. The retained sequence is limited to the CDR3, 42 bases, with the frame set at the first base. The germline V gene encodes CDR1 PRHDT and CDR2 FYEKMQ (reference sequence). This clonotype was sampled from a woman between 40 and 50 years old in good health and CMV-seronegative. Input material: PBMCs. This chain is built from TRBV13 and TRBJ1-2, with 7 central nucleotides matching TRBD1. The DNA sequence is given as TGTGCCAGCAGCTTGAGGGGGCATAACTATGGCTACACCTTC. Translation gives CASSLRGHNYGYTF. The variable domain in full, with residues beyond the CDR3 obtained from the reference TRBV13 and TRBJ1-2 genes, is AAGVIQSPRHLIKEKRETATLKCYPIPRHDTVYWYQQGPGQDPQFLISFYEKMQSDKGSIPDRFSAQQFSDYHSELNMSSLELGDSALYFCASSLRGHNYGYTFGSGTRLTVV.